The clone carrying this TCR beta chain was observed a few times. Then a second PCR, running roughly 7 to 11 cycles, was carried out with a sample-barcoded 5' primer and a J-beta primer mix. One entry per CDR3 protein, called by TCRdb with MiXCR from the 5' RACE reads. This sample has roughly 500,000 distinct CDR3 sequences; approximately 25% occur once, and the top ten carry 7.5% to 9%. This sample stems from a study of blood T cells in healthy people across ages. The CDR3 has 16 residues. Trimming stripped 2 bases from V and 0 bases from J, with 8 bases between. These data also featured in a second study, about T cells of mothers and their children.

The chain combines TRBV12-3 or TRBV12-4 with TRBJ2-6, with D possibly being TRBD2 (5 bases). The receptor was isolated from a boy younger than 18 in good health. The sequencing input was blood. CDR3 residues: CASSLREISGANVLTF. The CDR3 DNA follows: TGTGCCAGCAGTTTAAGGGAGATCTCTGGGGCCAACGTCCTGACTTTC.